The entry below gives a single T cell receptor (beta chain) sequence along with its context. The antigen it binds to is not known. As encoded in the germline V gene, CDR1 is SGHAT while CDR2 is FQNNGV. The CDR3 numbers 12 residues from cysteine through phenylalanine. No coding sequence is recorded. These data come from a study of CXCR3-negative and CXCR3-positive naive CD8 T cells (dated by TCRdb to the late 2010s). Context from the whole study: In total, some 140 million TRB reads were obtained, or roughly 1.5 +/- 0.3 million reads per library. Naive subsets from a handful of donors and memory cells from 3 donors were included in the TRBV-TRBJ cluster analysis. Data from fewer than 12 donors, pooled across two independent experiments, went into the diversity and physicochemical repertoire analyses. General study outcomes and caveats: Because surface CD5, which is linked to self-reactivity in mice, was comparable between the naive subsets, TCR interaction strength was also inferred from TRB CDR3 physicochemical properties. Naive CXCR3-negative and CXCR3-positive cells from the same donor showed similar TRBV-TRBJ usage, whereas memory cells showed distinct patterns. Repertoire diversity was comparably high in both naive subsets but much lower in memory CD8+ T cells. Because CXCR3 expression was partially decreased after cryopreservation, freshly isolated PBMCs were used for most assays.

For each CD8+ T cell subset, flow sorting was done in triplicate, and about 300,000 cells per subset went directly into RLT lysis buffer. Peripheral blood mononuclear cells were isolated from buffy coats using standard density gradient centrifugation. Total RNA was extracted from sorted cells using an RNeasy Mini Kit. The sequencer was a NextSeq 550. The Human TCR Profiling Kit (MiLaboratory) was used to make UMI-labeled 5' RACE TRB cDNA libraries. The full amount of extracted RNA was used for cDNA synthesis, and the full amount of resulting cDNA was used for PCR amplification. Libraries were prepared in parallel with an identical number of PCR cycles. The authors' pipeline ran thus. With a minimum of two reads required per UMI, MIGEC and MiXCR pulled out about 50,000 +/- 10,000 unique UMI-labeled TRB cDNA molecules from each library. An average of around 40,000 +/- 10,000 functional in-frame TRB CDR3 nucleotide clonotypes without stop codons was found per library. After each sample was downsampled to 5000 UMI-labeled TRB molecules, VDJtools was used to calculate diversity metrics such as normalized Shannon-Wiener and Chao1. VDJtools computed clonotype-size-weighted physicochemical properties of the central five CDR3 residues: interaction energy, strength, volume and Kidera factor 4. TCRdb reprocessed the reads; each CDR3 protein sequence makes one entry, and DNA is unavailable. The V and J calls, along with clone size, are taken from TCRdb and not from the paper's own processing. This sample's table contains approximately 60,000 distinct CDR3 sequences. The top ten constitute around 22% of the sample.

The V gene is TRBV11-2 and the J gene is TRBJ1-2. The TCR originated in a human donor in good health. Some clones in this sample may be carry-over from other donors' samples. The sequencing input was memory CD8+ T cells from blood. The sample's cell subset or site label, in plain terms: conventional CD8+ memory T cells (TMEM), sorted as controls. The encoded CDR3 is CASSLTTNGYTF.